These 14 T cell receptor beta chains came from one sample sequenced in a study of T cells in Graves' hyperthyroidism and ophthalmopathy (dated by TCRdb to the late 2010s). The library was made by multiplex PCR. The sequencer listed for this sample is Illumina HiSeq 2000. The TCR beta CDR3 regions were amplified from the RNA transcripts. For the first round of RT-PCR on the TCR CDR3, the HTBI primer set was used together with the Qiagen OneStep RT-PCR kit. TCRdb trimmed public reads at Q25 via fastp, called clones via MiXCR and kept in-frame beta chains. Duplicate CDR3 protein sequences are folded into a single record with the most common DNA and genes. Recorded for this sample are hundreds of thousands of distinct CDR3 sequences; 11% to 15% of them occurred a single time. The ten top clones hold around 27% of the sample. The sequenced sample consisted of blood. The receptors originated from a man aged 45-65 years with Graves' ophthalmopathy.

This clonotype has a count of ten or more. CDR3 DNA sequence: TGTGCCATCAGTTTCGGGACTAGCGGCTACAATGAGCAGTTCTTC. The encoded protein is CAISFGTSGYNEQFF. The chain has TRBV10-3 and TRBJ2-1; the match to TRBD2 covers 11 bases. Germline V gives CDR1 ENHRY, CDR2 SYGVKD. The V gene end was trimmed by 5 bases and the J gene end by 3 bases; junction bases not matched to a gene: 3. The CDR3 runs to 15 residues.

The CDR3 sequence: CASSLYMGIGFYGYTF. The CDR3 DNA is TGTGCCAGCAGCTTATATATGGGGATTGGTTTTTATGGCTACACCTTC. The rearrangement uses TRBV7-2 and TRBJ1-2; D remains ambiguous. The germline V gene has CDR1 SGHTA and CDR2 FQGNSA. CDR3 length: 16 residues. V dropped 2 bases and J dropped 5 bases, with 18 bases sitting between them. Full variable domain (rest looked up from reference TRBV7-2 and TRBJ1-2): GAGVSQSPSNKVTEKGKDVELRCDPISGHTALYWYRQSLGQGLEFLIYFQGNSAPDKSGLPSDRFSAERTGGSVSTLTIQRTQQEDSAVYLCASSLYMGIGFYGYTFGSGTRLTVV.

This clonotype turned up a few times. Germline is not matched at one junction end, which may reflect a read error. V is TRBV5-4 and J is TRBJ2-2; either TRBD1 or TRBD2 may fit D (6 bases each). CDR3 length: 17 amino acids. The germline V gene has CDR1 SGHNT and CDR2 YYREEE (reference sequence). The CDR3 bases are TGTGCCAGCAGCTTGGCCAACGGGGGCCCGAACGCCGGGGAGCTGCTTTTT. The encoded protein is CASSLANGGPNAGELLF.

The table lists this clonotype with many counts. The DNA for the CDR3 is TGCAGCGTTGAAGCAACCGGGACCCCTTGGAATGAGCAGTTCTTC. Translated, it gives CSVEATGTPWNEQFF. The chain combines TRBV29-1 with TRBJ2-1; D is perhaps TRBD1 or TRBD2 (5 bases each). Germline V gives CDR1 SQVTM, CDR2 ANQGSEA. The CDR3 spans 15 residues. V gave up 1 base and J gave up 7 bases, with 17 bases separating them.

In its sample, this clonotype was seen many times. The chain joins TRBV7-8 to TRBJ2-7; unclear D gene. The CDR3 totals 15 residues. V dropped 1 base and J dropped 1 base, with 11 bases sitting between them. Germline V gene lookup returns CDR1 SGHVS and CDR2 FQNEAQ. CDR3 region: CASSLVRPESYEQYF. The DNA of the CDR3 is TGTGCCAGCAGCTTAGTCCGTCCGGAATCCTACGAGCAGTACTTC.

This clonotype has at least ten counts. The CDR3 loop reads CASSFLLPNTGELFF. The CDR3, as DNA: TGTGCCAGCAGTTTTCTGCTTCCTAACACCGGGGAGCTGTTTTTT. This rearrangement joins TRBV28 to TRBJ2-2; D is unclear. CDR3 length: 15 amino acids. Trimming took 3 bases from V and 2 from J, leaving 10 bases between them. Germline loops: CDR1 MDHEN, CDR2 SYDVKM.

About this clonotype itself: One base away lies a much larger clone, so this may be a sequencing read error. The genes are TRBV6-2 or TRBV6-3 and TRBJ2-1, with TRBD2 as a possible D gene (5 bases). Trimming removed 2 bases from V and 0 bases from J, with 5 bases in between. CDR3 length equals 14 residues. Germline V gives CDR1 MNHEY, CDR2 SVGEGT. The CDR3 reads CASSYEGSYNEQFF. The CDR3, as DNA: TGTGCCAGCAGTTACGAGGGCTCCTACAATGAGCAGTTCTTC.

CDR3: CASSQDSSRGRYGGQYF. The CDR3 coding sequence is TGTGCCAGCAGCCAAGATTCTAGCCGGGGGCGCTATGGCGGGCAGTACTTC. The V gene is TRBV14, the J gene TRBJ2-7; D possibly matches TRBD1 or TRBD2 (6 bases each). Trimming left V 0 bases short and J 9 bases short, with 24 bases between. This CDR3 is built from 17 residues. CDR1 is SGHDN, CDR2 FVKESK, per germline.

This chain joins TRBV19 and TRBJ2-7; D not resolved. The V and J ends lost 6 bases and 9 bases respectively, with 15 bases between them. Germline CDR1 LNHDA, CDR2 SQIVND (reference sequence). The CDR3 covers 12 residues. The CDR3 sequence: CASSPLPDGQYF. As DNA, the CDR3 is TGTGCCAGTAGCCCCTTGCCCGACGGGCAGTACTTC.

This clonotype has a count of ten or more. The rearrangement uses TRBV4-1 and TRBJ2-7, with 7 bases identical to TRBD2. CDR1 and CDR2 (germline): MGHRA, YSYEKL. This CDR3 contains 14 residues. V gave up 5 bases and J gave up 2 bases; unmatched junction bases: 6. Here the CDR3 reads CASSSQAGTYEQYF. The CDR3 DNA reads TGCGCCAGCAGCTCGCAAGCGGGAACCTACGAGCAGTACTTC.

This clonotype came up many times. J is TRBJ2-3 and V is TRBV11-2; the D is unclear. Deletions cut 2 bases from V and 4 bases from J, with 7 bases between. CDR1 and CDR2 (germline): SGHAT, FQNNGV. The CDR3 is made up of 13 amino acids. CDR3 in amino acids: CASSLSLSDTQYF. The CDR3, as DNA: TGTGCCAGCAGCTTATCCCTATCAGATACGCAGTATTTT.

With regard to this clonotype: A much bigger clone sits one base away, suggesting this may be a read error. The chain joins TRBV2 to TRBJ1-2, with no clear D. The CDR3 extends over 11 amino acids. Germline CDR1 reads SNHLY; CDR2 reads FYNNEI. V was shortened by 11 bases and J by 2 bases, with 9 bases between the two germline ends. CDR3 amino acids: CAGHRNYGYTF. In DNA, the CDR3 is TGTGCCGGCCACCGGAACTATGGCTACACCTTC.

This chain connects TRBV12-3 or TRBV12-4 to TRBJ1-3; D unresolved. The CDR3 consists of 15 residues. Trimming took 4 bases from V and 0 from J, leaving 10 bases between them. The CDR3 DNA reads as TGTGCCAGCAGTTCCGGACGGTCCTCTGGAAACACCATATATTTT. Protein product: CASSSGRSSGNTIYF.

This clonotype has just a few counts. A much larger clone lies a single base off, so this may be a read error. The chain employs TRBV20-1 and TRBJ1-4; D is uncertain. Germline V gene sequence: CDR1 DFQATT, CDR2 SNEGSKA (reference sequence). Trimming left V 5 bases short and J 2 bases short, with 12 bases between. CDR3 length: 14 residues. This CDR3 is CSAGRVQTNEKLFF. The CDR3 nucleotides read TGCAGTGCTGGTCGGGTTCAGACTAATGAAAAACTGTTTTTT.